A selection of T cell receptor beta chains follows, all from one sample in a study of cytomegalovirus exposure and HLA in healthy donors. The table came from immunoSEQ multiplex PCR; TCRdb's copy has only in-frame clones and leaves some out. The sample has roughly 92,000 clones; around 86% are singletons. Sequenced sample: PBMCs. These receptors were collected from a woman between 65 and 79 years old in good health and CMV-seropositive. The CDR3 runs from the conserved cysteine through the conserved F or W. The order of the fields is D gene, clone size, V gene, J gene, CDR3 protein, CDR3 DNA. The D gene is left open where the match is weak. Rows may omit the clone size; those that give it use once, few, many or a size class.

NA	NA	TRBV11-2	TRBJ2-5	CASSSMNQETQYF	TGTGCCAGCAGCTCTATGAACCAAGAGACCCAGTACTTC
NA	NA	TRBV2	TRBJ1-1	CASSDRGRNTEAFF	TGTGCCAGCAGTGACAGGGGCAGGAACACTGAAGCTTTCTTT
TRBD2	few	TRBV5-4	TRBJ2-1	CASSGGSGTLNEQFF	TGTGCCAGCAGCGGGGGTAGCGGGACGCTCAATGAGCAGTTCTTC
TRBD1	NA	TRBV10-3	TRBJ1-5	CATCRDRGRNQPQHF	TGTGCCACCTGCCGGGACAGGGGCCGAAATCAGCCCCAGCATTTT
TRBD1	NA	TRBV28	TRBJ1-4	CASSSPGQATNEKLFF	TGTGCCAGCAGTTCTCCGGGACAGGCAACTAATGAAAAACTGTTTTTT
TRBD1	NA	TRBV5-4	TRBJ2-7	CASSHRDRDYEQYF	TGTGCCAGCAGCCACCGGGACAGGGACTACGAGCAGTACTTC
NA	NA	TRBV18	TRBJ2-7	CASSPPNRVSYEQYF	TGTGCCAGCTCACCACCGAACAGGGTCTCCTACGAGCAGTACTTC
TRBD1	NA	TRBV19	TRBJ1-2	CASSISGQTPGGYTF	TGTGCCAGTAGTATATCGGGACAGACTCCTGGAGGCTACACCTTC
NA	NA	TRBV5-4	TRBJ2-7	CASSLATGFEQYF	TGTGCCAGCAGCTTGGCCACGGGGTTCGAGCAGTACTTC
TRBD1	few	TRBV7-3	TRBJ2-7	CASSLGGTGVEEQYF	TGTGCCAGCAGCTTAGGAGGGACAGGGGTAGAAGAGCAGTACTTC
NA	NA	TRBV19	TRBJ1-2	CASSIESLGAGYTF	TGTGCCAGTAGTATAGAATCCTTGGGAGCAGGCTACACCTTC
NA	NA	TRBV4-2	TRBJ2-1	CAGSQDRGEGPGFYNEQFF	TGTGCCGGCAGCCAAGATAGGGGGGAGGGCCCAGGTTTCTACAATGAGCAGTTCTTC
NA	NA	TRBV11-2	TRBJ1-1	CASSSADKEAFF	TGTGCCAGCAGCTCTGCGGACAAGGAAGCTTTCTTT
NA	NA	TRBV9	TRBJ2-3	CASSLIGTGTTDTQYF	TGTGCCAGCAGCCTTATAGGGACTGGAACCACAGATACGCAGTATTTT
NA	NA	TRBV2	TRBJ2-1	CASTPSGARSNEQFF	TGTGCCAGCACTCCGTCTGGGGCCCGATCCAATGAGCAGTTCTTC
NA	few	TRBV4-3	TRBJ2-1	CASSQGPGGPEGGEQFF	TGCGCCAGCAGCCAAGGTCCCGGGGGACCCGAGGGTGGTGAGCAGTTCTTC